The 21 T cell receptor beta chains below were found in one sample sequenced in a study of control samples from healthy donors and cancer patients. Sequencing was performed with immunoSEQ multiplex PCR; in TCRdb, only in-frame clones are kept and a portion is missing. The repertoire holds 80,000 or so clones, with about nine tenths as singletons. The sample was blood. The receptors originated from a middle-aged man in good health.

This chain joins TRBV9 and TRBJ1-2; a weak D match, TRBD1 (5 bases). V was cut by 3 bases and J by 5 bases, with 11 bases left in between. Germline-derived CDR1 and CDR2 are SGDLS and YYNGEE. The CDR3 covers 13 residues. The CDR3, as DNA: TGTGCCAGCAGCGCCGGCGGGGGTTATGGCTACACCTTC. Amino acid sequence: CASSAGGGYGYTF. Full variable domain (remainder filled in from reference TRBV9 and TRBJ1-2): DSGVTQTPKHLITATGQRVTLRCSPRSGDLSVYWYQQSLDQGLQFLIQYYNGEERAKGNILERFSAQQFPDLHSELNLSSLELGDSALYFCASSAGGGYGYTFGSGTRLTVV.

This clone has just a few counts. The chain uses TRBV7-6 and TRBJ1-1, with 12 bases that match TRBD1. Germline lookup yields CDR1 SGHVS and CDR2 FNYEAQ. The CDR3 has 18 amino acids. The ends lost 6 bases at V and 5 bases at J; junction bases unmatched: 16. In nucleotides, the CDR3 is TGTGCCAGCAGTTTCCTACCGGGACAGGGGGCAATGGTAACTGAAGCTTTCTTT. Residues: CASSFLPGQGAMVTEAFF.

The chain carries TRBV30 and TRBJ1-1; 11 nucleotides line up with TRBD1. V was pared by 3 bases and J by 10 bases, with 7 bases of the junction left unmatched. CDR1 and CDR2 (germline): GTSNPN, SVGIG (reference sequence). The CDR3 runs to 13 residues. This chain's CDR3 is CAWRGQGVVRAFF. CDR3 in DNA: TGTGCCTGGAGGGGACAGGGGGTCGTTAGAGCTTTCTTT.

The chain joins TRBV18 to TRBJ1-1; 8 bases map to TRBD1. The CDR3 loop spans 15 amino acids. The V segment lost 0 bases and the J segment 4 bases; nucleotides outside the gene matches: 4. The V gene's germline CDR1 is KGHSH and CDR2 LQKENI. The CDR3 sequence is CASSPPDRVGTEAFF. The DNA of the CDR3 is TGTGCCAGCTCACCACCGGACAGGGTGGGCACTGAAGCTTTCTTT.

V and J are TRBV25-1 and TRBJ1-6; a possible D gene is TRBD1 (5 bases). The CDR3 runs 17 residues. V was trimmed by 6 bases and J by 1 base, leaving 16 bases between them. Germline V gene lookup returns CDR1 MGHDK and CDR2 SYGVNS. CDR3 sequence: CASSPHSSGSYNSPLHF. Here the CDR3 DNA reads TGTGCCAGCAGCCCACATTCGTCAGGGTCCTATAATTCACCCCTCCACTTT. The entire variable domain, with the rest obtained from reference TRBV25-1 and TRBJ1-6, is as follows: EADIYQTPRYLVIGTGKKITLECSQTMGHDKMYWYQQDPGMELHLIHYSYGVNSTEKGDLSSESTVSRIRTEHFPLTLESARPSHTSQYLCASSPHSSGSYNSPLHFGNGTRLTVT.

The V and J genes are TRBV5-1 and TRBJ1-1; a weak D match, TRBD1 (5 bases). V was trimmed by 1 base and J by 5 bases, leaving 15 bases between them. The germline V gene has CDR1 SGHRS and CDR2 YFSETQ. There are 15 residues in the CDR3. The CDR3 coding sequence is TGCGCCAGCAGCTTGAGGGGCTTATCGGGTACTGAAGCTTTCTTT. It codes for CASSLRGLSGTEAFF.

The chain recombines TRBV6-5 with TRBJ1-5, with TRBD1 as a possible D gene (5 bases). The CDR3 covers 15 residues. V lost 2 bases and J lost 10, with 18 bases in between. CDR1 is MNHEY, CDR2 SVGAGI, per germline. Here the CDR3 DNA reads TGTGCCAGCAGTTACGGGCAGGGTGCAAGTTATCCCCAGCATTTT. Translated: CASSYGQGASYPQHF.

The chain carries TRBV30 and TRBJ1-2; possibly TRBD1 for D (5 bases). Germline V gene data show CDR1 as GTSNPN and CDR2 as SVGIG (reference sequence). The CDR3 covers 14 residues. V was pared by 0 bases and J by 2 bases, with 10 bases between. The CDR3, as DNA: TGTGCCTGGAGTGTTCCGGGACGGAACTATGGCTACACCTTC. This gives the protein CAWSVPGRNYGYTF.

The J gene is TRBJ2-3, the V gene TRBV25-1; TRBD2 matches 8 bases. The trim removed 2 bases at V and 3 bases at J, leaving 10 bases unmatched. Germline CDR1 reads MGHDK; CDR2 reads SYGVNS. This CDR3 spans 17 amino acids. CDR3 in amino acids: CASSEPTSGRRTDTQYF. The CDR3 nucleotides are TGTGCCAGCAGTGAACCAACTAGCGGAAGGAGGACAGATACGCAGTATTTT.

This clone was counted only a few times. The chain uses TRBV6-2 or TRBV6-3 and TRBJ2-2; 11 bases are a match to TRBD2. Germline loops: CDR1 MNHEY, CDR2 SVGEGT. The V and J ends lost 5 bases and 0 bases, in that order; junction bases with no gene match: 2. There are 16 residues in the CDR3. The chain's CDR3 is CASSLSGGANTGELFF. CDR3 in DNA: TGTGCCAGCAGTCTTAGCGGGGGGGCGAACACCGGGGAGCTGTTTTTT.

CDR3 DNA sequence: TGTGCCAGCGAGGGATACTACGAGCAGTACTTC. The encoded protein is CASEGYYEQYF. The chain carries TRBV12-3 or TRBV12-4 and TRBJ2-7, with a tentative D call TRBD2 (5 bases). This CDR3 is 11 amino acids long. V lost 8 bases and J lost 3, with 8 bases in between.

The chain employs TRBV5-1 and TRBJ2-5, with D maybe TRBD2 (5 bases). The CDR3 length is 13 residues. The germline V and J ends were trimmed by 5 bases and 4 bases, with 12 bases remaining between them. Germline CDR1 reads SGHRS; CDR2 reads YFSETQ. This chain's CDR3 is CASSDPGLETQYF. The CDR3 nucleotides read TGCGCCAGCAGTGACCCGGGGTTAGAGACCCAGTACTTC.

The chain joins TRBV7-9 to TRBJ1-6, with TRBD1 as a possible D gene (5 bases). Germline loops: CDR1 SEHNR, CDR2 FQNEAQ (reference sequence). CDR3 length equals 16 residues. Trimming took 5 bases from V and 1 from J, leaving 12 bases between them. CDR3 bases: TGTGCCAGCAGCCTGGGTGGGGGATCCTATAATTCACCCCTCCACTTT. It codes for CASSLGGGSYNSPLHF. The full variable domain, in which reference TRBV7-9 and TRBJ1-6 provide the parts outside the CDR3, is DTGVSQNPRHKITKRGQNVTFRCDPISEHNRLYWYRQTLGQGPEFLTYFQNEAQLEKSRLLSDRFSAERPKGSFSTLEIQRTEQGDSAMYLCASSLGGGSYNSPLHFGNGTRLTVT.

J is TRBJ1-1 and V is TRBV5-6, with TRBD1 matching over 11 bases. Germline CDR1 and CDR2: SGHDT and YYEEEE. The V gene end was trimmed by 4 bases and the J gene end by 4 bases; junction bases not matched to a gene: 6. The CDR3 consists of 15 residues. The CDR3: CASSQDRGRVTEAFF. CDR3 DNA sequence: TGTGCCAGCAGCCAGGACAGGGGGCGGGTCACTGAAGCTTTCTTT.

This clone was counted a few times. This chain joins TRBV10-1 and TRBJ1-1, with D uncertain. V was shortened by 1 base and J by 5 bases, with 8 bases between the two germline ends. Germline V lookup: CDR1 WNHNN, CDR2 SYGVQD (reference sequence). CDR3 length: 13 amino acids. Here the CDR3 DNA reads TGCGCCAGCAGTGAGTTGCGAAGGACTGAAGCTTTCTTT. Its protein is CASSELRRTEAFF.

The chain links TRBV2 to TRBJ2-2, with D unclear. Germline CDR1 is SNHLY and CDR2 is FYNNEI. V lost 6 bases to trimming and J lost 2 bases, with 16 bases between them. This CDR3 is 16 amino acids long. CDR3 DNA sequence: TGTGCCAGCAGCCCCCAGAAAGTACCTAACACCGGGGAGCTGTTTTTT. Translation gives CASSPQKVPNTGELFF.

The CDR3 is CASSTWTGGEYGYTF. CDR3 bases: TGTGCCAGCAGCACATGGACAGGGGGGGAGTATGGCTACACCTTC. The rearrangement uses TRBV7-2 and TRBJ1-2; TRBD1 matches at 10 bases. The CDR3 is 15 residues long. V trimming: 5 bases; J trimming: 5 bases; junction bases outside the gene matches: 8. Germline values: CDR1 SGHTA, CDR2 FQGNSA.

V usage is TRBV6-5 and J usage is TRBJ2-5; no clear D gene. Germline values: CDR1 MNHEY, CDR2 SVGAGI. V lost 0 bases and J lost 7, with 6 bases in between. CDR3 length: 12 amino acids. CDR3 DNA: TGTGCCAGCAGTTACTCGTGGGGGACCCAGTACTTC. This codes for CASSYSWGTQYF.

The CDR3 spells CASSYTGADTIYF. The DNA for the CDR3 is TGTGCCAGCAGTTATACAGGGGCGGACACCATATATTTT. The rearrangement uses TRBV5-4 and TRBJ1-3; 7 bases map to TRBD1. Trimming took 5 bases from V and 8 from J; bases not matched to a gene: 7. From germline, CDR1 is SGHNT and CDR2 YYREEE (reference sequence). The CDR3 has 13 residues.

The genes are TRBV30 and TRBJ1-5, with D tentatively TRBD1 (5 bases). This CDR3 comprises 13 residues. V gave up 5 bases and J gave up 4 bases, with 12 bases separating them. CDR1 is GTSNPN and CDR2 is SVGIG in the germline V gene (reference sequence). In DNA, the CDR3 is TGTGCCTGGGACCAGGGTTCTAATCAGCCCCAGCATTTT. This translates into CAWDQGSNQPQHF.

The rearrangement uses TRBV3-1 (or the pseudogene TRBV3-2) and TRBJ2-3; TRBD1 is a possible D gene (5 bases). The CDR3 covers 15 residues. The ends were cut back, 3 bases at V and 6 bases at J, with 16 bases in the middle. Germline V gene data show CDR1 as LGHDT and CDR2 as YNNKEL (reference sequence). CDR3 DNA: TGTGCCAGCAGCCACCGACAGACCTACCGGGATACGCAGTATTTT. It codes for CASSHRQTYRDTQYF.